The 19 T cell receptor beta chains given below trace back to one sample, sequenced in a study of T-cell reconstitution after alpha-beta-depleted transplantation in children. Molecular barcoding with unique molecular identifiers was used for the TCRbeta library. TCRdb called the PCR reads again in MiXCR, with one record for every CDR3 protein. Of fewer than 150,000 distinct CDR3 sequences in the sample, about 9.9% were seen once. Sample: PBMCs, mostly from graft donor cells, taken 180 days after TCRalphabeta/CD19-depleted stem cell transplant. These receptors came from a girl under two years old who had a stem cell transplant for combined immunodeficiency, so the T cells may come from the graft donor.

This clonotype has a count of ten or more. V is TRBV20-1 and J is TRBJ2-5; a possible D gene is TRBD1 (5 bases). The CDR3 is 13 residues long. Trimming pared 0 bases from V and 2 bases from J, leaving 7 bases between. Germline CDR1 and CDR2: DFQATT and SNEGSKA (reference sequence). The CDR3 here is CSARDAGQETQYF. The DNA of the CDR3 is TGCAGTGCTAGAGACGCAGGGCAAGAGACCCAGTACTTC.

As concerns this clonotype: This may come from a read error, since a much larger clone is one base off. The chain couples TRBV29-1 to TRBJ1-1, with D unresolved. CDR3 length: 12 amino acids. The germline V gene encodes CDR1 SQVTM and CDR2 ANQGSEA. The CDR3 loop reads CIVALEGTEAFF. CDR3 nucleotide sequence: TGCATCGTTGCCCTAGAAGGCACTGAAGCTTTCTTT.

The chain couples TRBV29-1 to TRBJ1-1; D may be TRBD1 (5 bases). The CDR3 totals 13 residues. V was trimmed by 4 bases and J by 2 bases, leaving 11 bases between them. Germline V lookup: CDR1 SQVTM, CDR2 ANQGSEA. CDR3 amino acids: CSVATVGNTEAFF. The CDR3 DNA reads TGCAGCGTTGCGACAGTGGGTAACACTGAAGCTTTCTTT.

A few counts support this clonotype. The CDR3 DNA is TGTGCCAGCAGCTACAGAGCCAGGTCGAATGAGCAGTTCTTC. Its translation: CASSYRARSNEQFF. V and J are TRBV5-6 and TRBJ2-1; D is ambiguous. Trimming pared 3 bases from V and 7 bases from J, leaving 14 bases between. The CDR3 is 14 amino acids. CDR1 and CDR2 (germline): SGHDT, YYEEEE.

This clonotype appeared many times. The rearrangement joins TRBV5-6 to TRBJ1-2; the D is unclear. Per the germline V gene, CDR1 is SGHDT and CDR2 is YYEEEE. There are 12 residues in the CDR3. Trimming left V 1 base short and J 8 bases short, with 9 bases between. The CDR3 nucleotides are TGTGCCAGCAGCTTGACCCTCCAAGGCTACACCTTC. It translates to CASSLTLQGYTF.

V is TRBV28 and J is TRBJ2-2; D perhaps matches TRBD1 (5 bases). The length of the CDR3 is 13 residues. V was clipped by 6 bases and J by 6 bases, with 11 bases between them. Germline V lookup: CDR1 MDHEN, CDR2 SYDVKM. In DNA form, the CDR3 reads TGTGCCAGCAGAGGGGTTAGGGCCGGGGAGCTGTTTTTT. It yields the protein CASRGVRAGELFF.

This clonotype has just a few counts. The chain has TRBV7-2 and TRBJ2-7, with 8 bases fitting TRBD2. The CDR3 extends over 15 amino acids. V trimming: 1 base; J trimming: 3 bases; junction bases outside the gene matches: 5. CDR1 is SGHTA, CDR2 FQGNSA, per germline. CDR3 coding DNA: TGTGCCAGCAGCTTAGACCCAGCGGGGGTCTACGAGCAGTACTTC. Translation: CASSLDPAGVYEQYF.

The J gene is TRBJ2-3, the V gene TRBV29-1; TRBD1 aligns across 8 bases. The CDR3 length is 13 residues. Germline V lookup: CDR1 SQVTM, CDR2 ANQGSEA. With 6 bases clipped from V and 5 bases from J, the junction kept 7 bases outside the gene matches. The CDR3 protein is CSVFLTGGDTQYF. CDR3 coding DNA: TGCAGCGTCTTCCTAACAGGGGGAGATACGCAGTATTTT.

This sequence joins TRBV10-3 and TRBJ1-5; D is undetermined. Germline lookup yields CDR1 ENHRY and CDR2 SYGVKD. The CDR3 sequence is 14 residues long. V was shortened by 0 bases and J by 0 bases, with 3 bases between the two germline ends. The CDR3 bases are TGTGCCATCAGTGAGTCGGGTAGCAATCAGCCCCAGCATTTT. This gives the protein CAISESGSNQPQHF.

This chain uses TRBV3-1 with TRBJ2-7; 9 nucleotides align to TRBD2. This CDR3 spans 17 amino acids. After removal of 2 bases from V and 2 bases from J, the junction contained 10 bases not matched to a gene. The germline gives CDR1 LGHDT, CDR2 YNNKEL (reference sequence). The CDR3 reads CASSQIAGEGQTYEQYF. The CDR3 DNA reads TGTGCCAGCAGCCAAATAGCGGGAGAGGGACAAACCTACGAGCAGTACTTC.

This clonotype was seen at least ten times. The chain recombines TRBV5-1 with TRBJ2-1, with D hard to call. Trimming took off 0 bases at V and 0 bases at J, with 7 bases between the two ends. The germline V gene has CDR1 SGHRS and CDR2 YFSETQ. This CDR3 is 15 amino acids long. The CDR3 DNA reads as TGCGCCAGCAGCTTGGGGGTAAGCTCCTACAATGAGCAGTTCTTC. Translated, it gives CASSLGVSSYNEQFF.

There are a few counts of this clonotype. The chain joins TRBV4-3 to TRBJ1-4; tentatively, D is TRBD1 (5 bases). The CDR3 spans 15 residues. The germline V gene encodes CDR1 LGHNA and CDR2 YSLEER. V lost 1 base and J 4 bases, leaving 10 bases between the germline ends. CDR3 protein: CASSQATAYNEKLFF. For the CDR3, the DNA is TGCGCCAGCAGCCAAGCGACAGCTTATAATGAAAAACTGTTTTTT.

The chain couples TRBV27 to TRBJ1-1; D gene uncertain. Trimming cost V 6 bases and J 4 bases, with 9 bases left between them. CDR3 size: 12 residues. CDR1 and CDR2 from the germline V gene are MNHEY and SMNVEV (reference sequence). The CDR3 is CASRTGGTEAFF. The DNA of the CDR3 is TGTGCCAGCAGGACCGGTGGCACTGAAGCTTTCTTT.

The table lists this clonotype with many counts. The J gene is TRBJ2-1, the V gene TRBV7-2; TRBD2 aligns across 11 bases. Germline values: CDR1 SGHTA, CDR2 FQGNSA. The length of the CDR3 is 17 residues. V was pared by 3 bases and J by 7 bases, with 11 bases of the junction left unmatched. The chain's CDR3 is CASSFLQGLAGGNEQFF. The CDR3 DNA reads TGTGCCAGCAGCTTTTTGCAGGGGCTAGCGGGAGGTAATGAGCAGTTCTTC.

This clonotype was seen more than once but under ten times. The chain uses TRBV29-1 and TRBJ2-7; 10 bases fit TRBD2. V lost 6 bases and J lost 2; bases outside the gene matches: 10. The CDR3 length is 15 residues. From germline, CDR1 is SQVTM and CDR2 ANQGSEA. CDR3 coding DNA: TGCAGCGTCCCCCGACTAGCGGGTACCACCTACGAGCAGTACTTC. It yields the protein CSVPRLAGTTYEQYF.

This chain uses TRBV12-5 with TRBJ2-4; TRBD2 agrees at 9 bases. The V and J ends lost 5 bases and 2 bases, in that order; junction bases with no gene match: 13. Germline V CDR1 and CDR2: LGHNT, FRNRAP. The CDR3 has 18 amino acids. In DNA form, the CDR3 reads TGTGCTAGTGGTCTACCGACCCTAGCGGGACGACCCAAAAACATTCAGTACTTC. As protein: CASGLPTLAGRPKNIQYF.

The V call is TRBV19, the J call TRBJ2-3; D ambiguous. The CDR3 has 14 residues. Looked up from germline, CDR1 is LNHDA and CDR2 is SQIVND (reference sequence). V lost 5 bases to trimming and J lost 2 bases, with 11 bases between them. CDR3 region: CASSPRPDTDTQYF. The CDR3 nucleotides read TGTGCCAGTAGTCCCCGGCCCGACACAGATACGCAGTATTTT.

This clonotype was picked up many times. The chain carries TRBV20-1 and TRBJ2-3; 9 bases are a match to TRBD1. J was trimmed by 2 bases and V by 3 bases; bases with no gene match: 12. The CDR3 runs 17 residues. The germline V gene has CDR1 DFQATT and CDR2 SNEGSKA (reference sequence). DNA of the CDR3: TGCAGTGCTAGTGAAGTCCGGGACAGGGACTTCACAGATACGCAGTATTTT. This encodes CSASEVRDRDFTDTQYF.

This clonotype was seen at least ten times. The CDR3 nucleotides read TGTGCCAGCAGCCATGAGGGAAGGGAGACCCAGTACTTC. Translating gives CASSHEGRETQYF. V is TRBV3-1 and J is TRBJ2-5; TRBD2 might be the D (5 bases). Germline lookup yields CDR1 LGHDT and CDR2 YNNKEL (reference sequence). The length of the CDR3 is 13 residues. V lost 3 bases and J 5 bases, leaving 10 bases between the germline ends.